This T cell receptor (beta chain) comes out of a study of CD8+ T cells in alopecia areata. Findings and limits, study-wide: For lesional scalp, especially alopecia totalis/universalis, clonality was higher than in normal scalp. In patients, TCRs were shared less clearly than in mice, and HLA may possibly be involved.

As the sequencing template, cDNA was produced by extracting RNA and reverse transcribing it. Here immunoSEQ multiplex PCR was the method, and the copy in TCRdb shows in-frame clones only, minus some. The sample carries 110,000 to 150,000 clones, around 62% recorded once. Germline values: CDR1 SQVTM, CDR2 ANQGSEA. V lost 6 bases to trimming and J lost 6 bases, with 14 bases between them. CDR3 length equals 12 residues. As for this clone: The target antigen is unknown.

Starting from PBMCs, sorting isolated CD4+ and CD8+ T cells. The chain has TRBV29-1 and TRBJ1-1, with D uncertain. The TCR comes from a human donor in good health. Sequenced sample: CD8+ T cells sorted from blood. CDR3 coding DNA: TGCAGCGTCCAAATTGCAGCGGCTGAAGCTTTCTTT. Its protein is CSVQIAAAEAFF.